This entry lists 32 T cell receptor beta chains sequenced from one sample in a study of T cell changes during pregnancy in multiple sclerosis. Measured with immunoSEQ multiplex PCR; TCRdb has only the in-frame clones, and not every one. The sample shows 45,000 to 70,000 clones, about 90% of them seen only once. The material was peripheral blood, obtained in the third trimester of pregnancy. The receptors shown here come from a female donor in good health, enrolled as a control in a pregnancy study.

The genes are TRBV18 and TRBJ2-2, with 7 positions matching TRBD1. This CDR3 has 15 residues. CDR1 is KGHSH and CDR2 is LQKENI in the germline V gene. V lost 3 bases, J lost 7 bases, and 8 bases stayed unmatched. The CDR3 reads CASSPLTGKDGELFF. CDR3 sequence (DNA): TGTGCCAGCTCACCTTTGACAGGGAAGGACGGGGAGCTGTTTTTT. The variable domain in full, with the rest retrieved from reference TRBV18 and TRBJ2-2, is NAGVMQNPRHLVRRRGQEARLRCSPMKGHSHVYWYRQLPEEGLKFMVYLQKENIIDESGMPKERFSAEFPKEGPSILRIQQVVRGDSAAYFCASSPLTGKDGELFFGEGSRLTVL.

The V call is TRBV9, the J call TRBJ1-3; TRBD1 might be the D (6 bases). The germline V gene has CDR1 SGDLS and CDR2 YYNGEE. The CDR3 covers 14 residues. V lost 5 bases to trimming and J lost 0 bases, with 9 bases between them. CDR3 sequence (DNA): TGTGCCAGCAGAGCACAGGGCTCTGGAAACACCATATATTTT. It encodes CASRAQGSGNTIYF.

This clone was counted a single time. The CDR3 bases are TGTGCCACCAGCCGTGACCCGGGACAGGGCCTCGTCGAGCAGTACTTC. This sequence encodes CATSRDPGQGLVEQYF. This chain links TRBV15 with TRBJ2-7; TRBD1 aligns across 9 bases. Per the germline V gene, CDR1 is LNHNV and CDR2 is YYDKDF (reference sequence). With V trimmed by 5 bases and J by 6 bases, 14 bases remained unmatched. There are 16 residues in the CDR3.

As concerns this clone: The junction shows a germline mismatch at one end, possibly a read error. This chain connects TRBV6-1 to TRBJ1-2; the D gene is possibly TRBD1 (6 bases). From germline, CDR1 is MNHNS and CDR2 SASEGT. The CDR3 consists of 15 residues. In nucleotides, the CDR3 is TGTGCCAGCAGTTCCTACCCAGGACAGAACTCTGGCTACACCTTC. Translating it yields CASSSYPGQNSGYTF.

The rearrangement uses TRBV18 and TRBJ2-5; weak D call: TRBD1 (6 bases). The CDR3 loop spans 14 amino acids. Trimming removed 3 bases from V and 3 bases from J, with 11 bases in between. CDR1 is KGHSH, CDR2 LQKENI, per germline. The CDR3 bases are TGTGCCAGCTCACCCCTCGGACAGAAAGAGACCCAGTACTTC. It translates to CASSPLGQKETQYF.

V usage is TRBV6-6 and J usage is TRBJ1-1, with 7 bases identical to TRBD1. After removal of 5 bases from V and 4 bases from J, the junction contained 7 bases not matched to a gene. Germline V gene data show CDR1 as MNHNY and CDR2 as SVGAGI (reference sequence). The CDR3 spans 14 residues. The CDR3 region has the DNA TGTGCCAGCAGTCCTTCAGGGGGGCTCACTGAAGCTTTCTTT. Amino acid sequence: CASSPSGGLTEAFF.

V and J are TRBV6-5 and TRBJ1-2, with 7 bases identical to TRBD1. Unmatched junction bases numbered 9, after V lost 0 bases and J lost 5 bases. Germline V gene data show CDR1 as MNHEY and CDR2 as SVGAGI. This CDR3 is 16 amino acids long. CDR3 nucleotide sequence: TGTGCCAGCAGTTACTCTGCCAGGGGGTACGGGTATGGCTACACCTTC. As protein: CASSYSARGYGYGYTF.

The chain employs TRBV4-2 and TRBJ2-5; no clear D. The J call may be mistaken, given a closer DNA end match to TRBJ2-7. This CDR3 contains 16 residues. Germline V lookup: CDR1 LGHNA, CDR2 YNFKEQ. The CDR3 reads CASSQDMTEPSYEQYF. The DNA of the CDR3 is TGTGCCAGCAGCCAAGATATGACTGAACCGTCCTACGAGCAGTACTTC.

The rearrangement links TRBV19 to TRBJ1-2; 7 bases align to TRBD1. CDR1 and CDR2 from the germline V gene are LNHDA and SQIVND (reference sequence). The CDR3 covers 17 residues. The ends lost 7 bases at V and 4 bases at J; junction bases unmatched: 18. CDR3 loop: CASTVGQVTPVRYGYTF. DNA of the CDR3: TGTGCCAGTACCGTCGGACAGGTTACGCCGGTACGCTATGGCTACACCTTC.

This clone has a single count. The V call is TRBV6-1, the J call TRBJ1-1, with D unclear. Germline assignment: CDR1 MNHNS and CDR2 SASEGT. Deletions cut 6 bases from V and 7 bases from J, with 12 bases between. CDR3 length: 12 residues. DNA for the CDR3: TGTGCCAGCAGGACTACAGCGTATGAAGCTTTCTTT. Translation: CASRTTAYEAFF.

V gene TRBV5-1 combines with J gene TRBJ2-3; D is possibly TRBD1 (5 bases). The CDR3 has 14 amino acids. V lost 6 bases, J lost 6 bases, and 17 bases lay in between. Germline lookup yields CDR1 SGHRS and CDR2 YFSETQ. CDR3 nucleotides: TGCGCCAGCAAAGGAGCAGGGTTAGTTGATACGCAGTATTTT. Translation gives CASKGAGLVDTQYF.

The CDR3 DNA reads as TGTGCCAGCAGCTTGATCCTAGCGGGAGTAGCCGGGACCGGGGAGCTGTTTTTT. This codes for CASSLILAGVAGTGELFF. The chain combines TRBV5-6 with TRBJ2-2; 10 bases agree with TRBD2. Germline V gene lookup returns CDR1 SGHDT and CDR2 YYEEEE. CDR3 size: 18 residues. The ends lost 1 base at V and 5 bases at J; junction bases unmatched: 11.

A note on this clone: An end of the junction does not agree with germline; a read error may underlie this. Other DNA sequences within the sample encode an identical CDR3. The chain is built from TRBV7-3 and TRBJ1-1; D is unclear. The CDR3 has 13 residues. Germline CDR1 is SGHTA and CDR2 is FQGTGA. The CDR3 bases are TGTGCCAGCAGCCTAACGGGCCGCACTGAAGCTTTCTTT. Amino acids: CASSLTGRTEAFF.

The chain uses TRBV18 and TRBJ1-4; TRBD1 agrees at 7 bases. The ends lost 3 bases at V and 8 bases at J; junction bases unmatched: 9. Germline V gene sequence: CDR1 KGHSH, CDR2 LQKENI. This CDR3 contains 15 residues. CDR3 protein: CASSPQGEMGEKLFF. CDR3 nucleotide sequence: TGTGCCAGCTCACCCCAGGGGGAGATGGGGGAAAAACTGTTTTTT.

The sample holds one count of this clone. The chain is built from TRBV5-1 and TRBJ1-3; no reliable D call. Germline lookup yields CDR1 SGHRS and CDR2 YFSETQ. Trimming removed 0 bases at V and 0 bases at J, with 4 bases between. The CDR3 is made up of 14 amino acids. CDR3 sequence (DNA): TGCGCCAGCAGCTTGGAGAGCTCTGGAAACACCATATATTTT. Protein product: CASSLESSGNTIYF.

The rearrangement links TRBV4-1 to TRBJ1-1, with D perhaps matching TRBD1 (6 bases). The CDR3 contains 14 residues. The germline CDR1 and CDR2 sequences are MGHRA and YSYEKL. V shed 2 bases and J shed 4 bases, with 11 bases lying between them. CDR3 coding DNA: TGCGCCAGCAGCCAAAACAGGGAGTTCACTGAAGCTTTCTTT. Translated: CASSQNREFTEAFF.

V is TRBV6-1 and J is TRBJ2-7; 11 bases align to TRBD1. CDR1 MNHNS and CDR2 SASEGT come from the germline V gene. The trim removed 3 bases at V and 4 bases at J, leaving 5 bases unmatched. This CDR3 is 15 amino acids long. This CDR3 is CASSDGDRGWYEQYF. CDR3 bases: TGTGCCAGCAGTGACGGGGACAGGGGGTGGTACGAGCAGTACTTC.

The chain is built from TRBV2 and TRBJ1-1; D is uncertain. Per the germline V gene, CDR1 is SNHLY and CDR2 is FYNNEI. This CDR3 region has 10 residues. Between the trimmed V and J ends, which lost 6 bases and 8 bases, there was a span of 7 bases. The CDR3 spells CASSSIEAFF. CDR3 sequence (DNA): TGTGCCAGCAGCTCTATAGAAGCTTTCTTT.

V and J are TRBV14 and TRBJ2-5; D call uncertain. CDR3 length: 16 residues. CDR1 and CDR2 from the germline V gene are SGHDN and FVKESK. Trimming took off 0 bases at V and 1 base at J, with 12 bases between the two ends. CDR3 amino acids: CASSQEAYYVQETQYF. The CDR3 bases are TGTGCCAGCAGCCAAGAGGCCTACTACGTCCAAGAGACCCAGTACTTC.

The chain's CDR3 is CASSSEWFETVVSEQYF. CDR3 DNA: TGTGCCAGCAGCTCAGAGTGGTTTGAGACAGTGGTTTCCGAGCAGTACTTC. J is TRBJ2-7 and V is TRBV7-8; the D gene is possibly TRBD1 (5 bases). Germline V gives CDR1 SGHVS, CDR2 FQNEAQ. The length of the CDR3 is 17 residues. Deletions cut 4 bases from V and 6 bases from J, with 25 bases between.

This chain links TRBV30 with TRBJ2-3; 7 bases map to TRBD1. Trimming at V came to 0 bases and at J to 6 bases, leaving 9 bases not matched to a gene. CDR1 and CDR2 from the germline V gene are GTSNPN and SVGIG (reference sequence). This CDR3 is 15 amino acids long. In DNA form, the CDR3 reads TGTGCCTGGAGTGTGCGACAGGGAGTAACCGATACGCAGTATTTT. It codes for CAWSVRQGVTDTQYF.

The chain couples TRBV5-4 to TRBJ2-7; 11 bases are a match to TRBD1. Trimming took 0 bases from V and 2 from J; bases not matched to a gene: 4. The V gene's germline CDR1 is SGHNT and CDR2 YYREEE (reference sequence). The CDR3 is made up of 16 amino acids. The CDR3 DNA reads TGTGCCAGCAGCTTGGCCAGGACAGGGGGCACCTACGAGCAGTACTTC. Its translation is CASSLARTGGTYEQYF.

This clone has a single count. The J gene is TRBJ2-7, the V gene TRBV5-6, with D perhaps TRBD2 (6 bases). CDR3 length: 14 residues. Germline V gene data show CDR1 as SGHDT and CDR2 as YYEEEE. The germline V and J ends were trimmed by 6 bases and 4 bases, with 17 bases remaining between them. The CDR3 DNA follows: TGTGCCAGCACCTCATGGGGGGTCGCTTACGAGCAGTACTTC. Its protein is CASTSWGVAYEQYF. Complete variable domain (other parts from reference TRBV5-6 and TRBJ2-7): DAGVTQSPTHLIKTRGQQVTLRCSPKSGHDTVSWYQQALGQGPQFIFQYYEEEERQRGNFPDRFSGHQFPNYSSELNVNALLLGDSALYLCASTSWGVAYEQYFGPGTRLTVT.

This clone was detected only once. V usage is TRBV28 and J usage is TRBJ1-2, with unresolved D. V gave up 5 bases and J gave up 4 bases, with 8 bases separating them. This CDR3 contains 12 residues. CDR1 MDHEN and CDR2 SYDVKM come from the germline V gene. CDR3 nucleotide sequence: TGTGCCAGCAGTCCTACGCTCTATGGCTACACCTTC. Translating gives CASSPTLYGYTF.

The chain uses TRBV10-3 and TRBJ2-3; D perhaps matches TRBD2 (5 bases). Trimming stripped 5 bases from V and 5 bases from J, with 17 bases between. Germline loops: CDR1 ENHRY, CDR2 SYGVKD. This CDR3 is 15 amino acids long. The CDR3 nucleotides are TGTGCCATCAGTATGAGGGCAGACTTCAAAGATACGCAGTATTTT. Amino acids: CAISMRADFKDTQYF.

The chain joins TRBV11-2 to TRBJ2-5; D uncertain. The length of the CDR3 is 13 residues. CDR1 and CDR2 (germline): SGHAT, FQNNGV. Trimming pared 3 bases from V and 2 bases from J, leaving 7 bases between. The CDR3 DNA follows: TGTGCCAGCAGCTTCGTCCAGCAAGAGACCCAGTACTTC. It codes for CASSFVQQETQYF. The variable domain in full, completed from reference TRBV11-2 and TRBJ2-5, reads EAGVAQSPRYKIIEKRQSVAFWCNPISGHATLYWYQQILGQGPKLLIQFQNNGVVDDSQLPKDRFSAERLKGVDSTLKIQPAKLEDSAVYLCASSFVQQETQYFGPGTRLLVL.

The chain is built from TRBV18 and TRBJ2-5; D call uncertain. Trimming cost V 2 bases and J 5 bases, with 6 bases left between them. Germline CDR1 KGHSH, CDR2 LQKENI. This CDR3 spans 12 amino acids. DNA for the CDR3: TGTGCCAGCTCACCATCCGGGGAGACCCAGTACTTC. It specifies CASSPSGETQYF.

The chain uses TRBV19 and TRBJ1-5; D call uncertain. V was trimmed by 6 bases and J by 6 bases, leaving 9 bases between them. Per the germline V gene, CDR1 is LNHDA and CDR2 is SQIVND (reference sequence). The CDR3 loop spans 12 amino acids. The CDR3 loop reads CASSQAGQPQHF. The CDR3 DNA reads TGTGCCAGTAGCCAAGCGGGTCAGCCCCAGCATTTT.

This chain joins TRBV7-9 and TRBJ2-1; 13 bases are shared with TRBD2. With 5 bases clipped from V and 9 bases from J, the junction kept 10 bases outside the gene matches. The CDR3 has 16 amino acids. CDR1 is SEHNR and CDR2 is FQNEAQ in the germline V gene (reference sequence). The CDR3 bases are TGTGCCAGCAGCCCCGGCGGACTAGCGGGAGTGGGTGAGCAGTTCTTC. Encoded protein: CASSPGGLAGVGEQFF.

The chain uses TRBV7-9 and TRBJ1-2; possibly TRBD1 for D (5 bases). The V gene's germline CDR1 is SEHNR and CDR2 FQNEAQ (reference sequence). The CDR3 totals 18 residues. Trimming took 1 base from V and 3 from J, leaving 21 bases between them. The CDR3 bases are TGTGCCAGCAGCTTAGTGCGGGGGGGTAGAGAAGAAGACTATGGCTACACCTTC. Its protein is CASSLVRGGREEDYGYTF.

V is TRBV7-2 and J is TRBJ2-7; no reliable D call. The CDR3 contains 14 residues. Germline loops: CDR1 SGHTA, CDR2 FQGNSA. V lost 6 bases and J 4 bases, leaving 16 bases between the germline ends. The CDR3 nucleotides are TGTGCCAGCAGAATAGTGGTTAGAAAATACGAGCAGTACTTC. The encoded protein is CASRIVVRKYEQYF.

The J gene is TRBJ2-5, the V gene TRBV11-2, with 10 bases that match TRBD2. This CDR3 comprises 14 residues. Germline-derived CDR1 and CDR2 are SGHAT and FQNNGV. V lost 4 bases, J lost 2 bases, and 1 base stayed unmatched. The CDR3 reads CASSWTSGQETQYF. CDR3 nucleotide sequence: TGTGCCAGCAGCTGGACTAGCGGTCAAGAGACCCAGTACTTC.